What follows are 7 T cell receptor beta chains derived from one specimen sequenced in a study of blood T cell repertoires in COVID-19. Clones were sequenced by immunoSEQ multiplex PCR, and TCRdb holds only the in-frame ones, with some missing. The sample has roughly 250,000 clones, 70% to 90% seen once; the top ten hold around 2%. Sequencing was carried out using PBMCs or T cells enriched from blood (not recorded which). These receptors originate from a woman aged 45-60 years who had recovered from COVID-19.

The chain recombines TRBV6-5 with TRBJ1-5; TRBD1 aligns across 11 bases. Per germline, CDR1 MNHEY and CDR2 SVGAGI. CDR3 length: 15 amino acids. After removal of 6 bases from V and 2 bases from J, the junction contained 3 bases not matched to a gene. CDR3 protein: CASSRGQGGNQPQHF. The CDR3 nucleotides are TGTGCCAGCAGCCGGGGACAGGGGGGCAATCAGCCCCAGCATTTT.

The V gene is TRBV4-1, the J gene TRBJ2-3; perhaps TRBD1 as D (5 bases). This CDR3 has 15 amino acids. Looked up from germline, CDR1 is MGHRA and CDR2 is YSYEKL. The ends were cut back, 2 bases at V and 6 bases at J, with 15 bases in the middle. The CDR3 DNA reads as TGCGCCAGCAGCCAATTATGGGGCACAATGGATACGCAGTATTTT. Amino acid sequence: CASSQLWGTMDTQYF.

The rearrangement uses TRBV11-3 and TRBJ2-5; 12 nucleotides agree with TRBD2. Trimming took 6 bases from V and 5 from J; bases not matched to a gene: 10. CDR1 and CDR2 (germline): SGHNT, YENEEA. The CDR3 contains 16 residues. CDR3 protein: CASSYLAGGPGETQYF. The CDR3 DNA is TGTGCCAGCAGTTACCTAGCGGGAGGGCCGGGGGAGACCCAGTACTTC. Drawing the rest from reference TRBV11-3 and TRBJ2-5, the complete variable domain is EAGVVQSPRYKIIEKKQPVAFWCNPISGHNTLYWYLQNLGQGPELLIRYENEEAVDDSQLPKDRFSAERLKGVDSTLKIQPAELGDSAVYLCASSYLAGGPGETQYFGPGTRLLVL.

V gene TRBV5-1 combines with J gene TRBJ2-3; tentative D call: TRBD1 (6 bases). V dropped 2 bases and J dropped 6 bases, with 13 bases sitting between them. There are 14 residues in the CDR3. Germline V lookup: CDR1 SGHRS, CDR2 YFSETQ. CDR3 sequence reads: CASSLGQPRDTQYF. CDR3 nucleotide sequence: TGCGCCAGCAGCTTAGGACAGCCTAGGGATACGCAGTATTTT.

The gene calls are TRBV7-5 and TRBJ2-7; the table's D gene call, TRBD1, was not cross checked with the DNA. TRBV7-5 has pseudogene status. This CDR3 is 16 amino acids long. The CDR3 DNA is TGTGCCAGAAGCTTAGTTTATCGACACCTAACCTACGAGCAGTACTTC. Amino acid sequence: CARSLVYRHLTYEQYF.

The V and J genes are TRBV28 and TRBJ2-7; no firm D call. The CDR3 covers 13 residues. Trimming pared 8 bases from V and 6 bases from J, leaving 17 bases between. Germline values: CDR1 MDHEN, CDR2 SYDVKM. CDR3 loop: CASGPTKPAEQYF. Here the CDR3 DNA reads TGTGCCAGCGGTCCGACAAAGCCCGCCGAGCAGTACTTC.

This clone occurred once. The chain is built from TRBV28 and TRBJ1-5, with a tentative D call TRBD1 (6 bases). From germline, CDR1 is MDHEN and CDR2 SYDVKM. V lost 7 bases and J 5 bases, leaving 12 bases between the germline ends. This CDR3 is 13 amino acids long. The CDR3 region is CASTWTVDQPQHF. The CDR3 nucleotides read TGTGCCAGCACCTGGACAGTAGATCAGCCCCAGCATTTT.